This paragraph reports one T cell receptor beta chain. The antigen it recognizes is unknown. No base quality values were provided; no much bigger clone lies one nucleotide off. This entry belongs to a study of cytomegalovirus exposure and HLA in healthy donors (TCRdb year 2017). Regarding the research as a whole: According to an earlier analysis of several hundred of the donors, some 180 million T cells yielded 117 million unique TCR beta sequences and about 300 Gb of sequence data. An early release that covered 640 HLA-typed donors contained approximately 290 gigabases of sequencing data and 85 million to 100 million unique TCR sequences. The genetic ancestry cluster associated with self-reported Caucasian donors included 81% of the 398 genotyped donors. The study aimed to test whether signatures of past pathogen exposure could be identified by cataloging public T cell receptors. The study used immunosequencing to profile the T cell repertoires of more than 650 subjects and linked those repertoires to cytomegalovirus serostatus. Along with the roughly 700-subject first cohort, a separate validation cohort of 120 different subjects was used. The study combined high-throughput TCR immunosequencing, statistical association of individual TCRs with disease status, and machine learning to predict cytomegalovirus infection status. A later analysis re-examined previously published TCR beta repertoires from hundreds of donors and added high-resolution HLA genotyping to investigate patterns of TCR occurrence. The later analysis used no new phenotypic data to find candidate immune exposures, relying instead on TCR beta sequences and their occurrence across donors. In an earlier analysis of 500 to 650 of the donors, high-throughput TCR beta sequencing was used to judge whether each TCR beta V gene segment behaved as functional or pseudogenic. Donor age, sex, ethnicity and CMV serostatus were compiled alongside the repertoire data. A later genetic analysis took genome-wide SNP genotypes for about three fifths of the roughly 670 donors and used that subset as a discovery cohort. Every repertoire in the discovery cohort had been generated on one and the same sequencing platform. Class I and class II HLA loci were covered by the typing at four-digit resolution. Typing coverage varied by locus: roughly 629-640 donors for A, B, C, DRB1 and DQB1; more than 500 for DQA1; over 600 for DPA1; approximately 450 for DPB1. Because of strong linkage in the cohort, five DR-DQ haplotypes were treated as single units for association and clustering. On average, roughly 200,000 unique TCR beta nucleotide sequences were sequenced per donor among some 420 genotyped donors of the cohort, with roughly 19% of those sequences being non-productive. Findings and caveats that apply to the study as a whole: When HLA alleles, especially DR and DQ, strongly co-occurred, TCR associations were difficult to assign to individual alleles. A later analysis found that HLA-associated TCR beta chains were more clonally expanded and had lower generation probabilities than equally common non-associated chains. The authors suggested that the approach could potentially be generalized to other disease states and immunological phenotypes. Broadly in line with IMGT annotations, most TCR beta V segments showed up in productive rearrangements about 87% or about 30% of the time in an earlier analysis of around 550 of the donors. A further reported finding was that TCR beta sequences accurately predicted the HLA-A and HLA-B alleles for most subjects in the first cohort. According to a later genetic analysis, donors in an Asian-associated ancestry cluster had fewer N-insertions in productive TCRs than the approximately 630-donor mean. Linkage disequilibrium might explain the correlated functional status among segregating V segments, but an unknown experimental factor could not be ruled out. Most TCR sequences were observed very rarely across donors, whereas some public TCRs were present in many individuals. Over 15 rarely observed V segments, including chromosome 9 orphons, were excluded from the earlier analysis of about 610 of the donors because counts were too low. This cohort had only TCR beta chains sequenced, and the lack of alpha or paired-chain data limited which features could be detected. Roughly uniform sequencing depth across donors was assumed in presence/absence analyses, although this assumption may not hold. The only immune exposure information available for the cohort was CMV serostatus. Several of the top co-occurrence clusters appeared to be linked to parvovirus B19, influenza, CMV and Epstein-Barr virus, according to a later analysis. Because the 87-base-pair reads could not distinguish some IMGT-functional V segments, including TRBV6-2 and TRBV6-3, those segments were excluded. The study listed approximately 150 TCR beta chains as associated with cytomegalovirus. The sequencing pipeline was judged likely to have produced a cluster of highly shared sequence variants as a technical artifact. A later analysis found that most CMV-associated TCR beta chains appeared HLA-restricted, with HLA associations seemingly driven largely by CMV exposure. In a later analysis, the rate of TCR association differed among HLA loci, with DRB1 alleles having the most associated TCRs and HLA-C alleles having the fewest. In vitro tests confirmed that three of the cytomegalovirus-associated TCR beta chains recognize cytomegalovirus antigens. An association between a missense DCLRE1C variant and V-gene and J-gene trimming of TCR beta chains was found in a later genetic analysis and replicated in an independent cohort. The classifier was reported to diagnose cytomegalovirus status with high specificity and sensitivity in both the original and validation cohorts. Specific HLA alleles were associated with over 15,000 TCR beta sequences at a false discovery rate of 0.05 in a later analysis. Because HLA typing was unavailable for some donors at each locus, only the typed subset was used in association tests.

The library came from the immunoSEQ multiplex PCR assay. For the multiplex PCR, a mixture combining 60 forward primers for TCR Vbeta segments and 13 reverse primers for TCR Jbeta segments was used. Amplification of the CDR3 region of rearranged TCR beta genes was performed with a multiplex PCR assay on genomic DNA. Amplified TCR beta libraries were sequenced as 87-base-pair reads on the Illumina HiSeq System. As for the original processing: Across the 500 to 850 repertoires, a later analysis counted tens of millions of unique TCR beta chains, roughly 11 million of which were shared by at least two donors. A nearest-neighbor algorithm error-corrected the raw reads and collapsed the reads into unique sequences, merging closely related sequences to remove PCR and sequencing errors. CDR3 sequences were aligned to IMGT reference sequences to assign V, D and J gene segments. For a sequence to be retained, at least a six-nucleotide match to both a V gene segment and a J gene segment was required. Rearrangements were called productive when the CDR3 lacked stop codons and stayed in frame with V and J; all others were non-productive. Following IMGT convention, CDR3 was defined as the stretch from the second conserved V-encoded cysteine to the conserved J-encoded phenylalanine. The earlier analysis of about 570 of the donors excluded any sequence lacking an unambiguous match to a single V gene segment. In an earlier analysis of several hundred of the donors, V segments were called functional above 56.7% productive rearrangements and were called segregating when the between-donor standard deviation exceeded 5%. A statistical classification framework was built to diagnose cytomegalovirus status from the catalog of TCR beta chain sequences. A later analysis assigned V and J genes by comparing TCR nucleotide sequences with IMGT/GENE-DB human TR gene sequences. In a later analysis, CDR3 sequences and most-parsimonious VDJ recombination scenarios were assigned using the TCRdist pipeline. A later analysis defined each TCR beta chain by its CDR3 amino acid sequence plus V-gene family, and excluded reads lacking a unique V-gene family. In a later analysis, a few hundred highly shared, low-generation-probability nucleotide sequences were removed to address suspected cross-contamination and a sequencing artifact. A later analysis calculated a clonal expansion index for each public chain from normalized within-repertoire ranks of inferred template counts. Generation probabilities in a later analysis came from a VDJ recombination model fitted to out-of-frame rearrangements, and those results were checked against IGoR. A later analysis scored TCR-TCR, TCR-HLA and TCR-CMV co-occurrence with hypergeometric tests, applying a repertoire-size bias correction to TCR pairs. A later analysis estimated false discovery rates by permuting HLA or CMV assignments 20 times. In a later analysis, co-occurring TCRs were grouped with DBSCAN, and TCRdist sequence similarity was added when clustering was performed within HLA-allele-positive subsets. For co-occurrence clustering, repertoires with fewer than 30,000 or more than 120,000 public chains were excluded, along with about five repertoires with anomalous nucleotide sharing. TCRdb's version of the immuneACCESS table is confined to in-frame rearrangements and falls short of the full clone set. An unresolved V gene accounts for under half of the shortfall where checked; the remainder is of unknown origin. For V, J and clone size, that table is used; D and trimming come from the DNA. In all, the sample holds about 260,000 clones, and just over 70% of those were seen once. Under 2.5% of the sample lies in the top ten.

CDR3 length: 15 amino acids, cysteine to phenylalanine. Here the CDR3 DNA is all that survives: 45 bases in frame from base 1. Trimming accounts for 4 bases at V and 7 bases at J, while the number of junction bases matched to no gene is 12. In the germline V gene, CDR1 corresponds to SGHRS and CDR2 to YFSETQ. In total, more than 500 healthy bone marrow donors made up the cohort. Cohort members were all nominally healthy when sampled, although unrecorded immune exposures were likely present. The donor was CMV seronegative and belonged to the group of under 400 seronegative cohort members. A peripheral blood sample was provided by each donor, and peripheral blood mononuclear cells were used for TCR beta sequencing. The Qiagen DNeasy Blood Extraction Kit was used to extract genomic DNA from the blood cell samples.

Material for sequencing was PBMCs. The clonotype was recovered from a female donor in good health and CMV-seronegative. Here the chain combines TRBV5-1 and TRBJ1-2, with 8 bases matching TRBD1. In nucleotide form, the sequence is TGCGCCAGCAGCCCGAGGGCTGACAGGGGAGGTGGCTACACCTTC. Its translation is CASSPRADRGGGYTF.